This T cell receptor beta chain came from a study of CD8 T cells in ankylosing spondylitis (dated by TCRdb to the late 2010s). Regarding the research as a whole: The study profiled T cell receptor beta repertoires in healthy donors and ankylosing spondylitis patients to find disease-linked TCR variants. The full study cohort was made up of about 25 ankylosing spondylitis patients and 108 healthy donors. Samples of peripheral blood were taken, and for ankylosing spondylitis patients, synovial fluid was collected as well. What the work shows at the level of the full study, not this receptor alone: In peripheral blood, the disease-linked clones were found at relatively low frequencies and had a CD8+ phenotype. A TCR beta motif made up of several highly homologous amino acid variants appeared to be characteristic of blood from ankylosing spondylitis patients. The disease-linked clones were reported to be significantly enriched in matched synovial fluid samples from ankylosing spondylitis patients. Some motif variants were previously reported in synovial fluid and blood of reactive arthritis patients, suggesting common disease-initiation mechanisms.

CDR1 and CDR2, per the germline V gene, are SGHVS and FQNEAQ. The germline ends are 9 bases apart after V is trimmed by 1 base and J by 6 bases. The cysteine opens and the phenylalanine closes a CDR3 of 13 amino acids. Only the CDR3 DNA stays, 39 bases, in frame from base 1. This clonotype was seen repeatedly, ten times or more. Its recognized antigen is unknown. No much larger clone exists at a distance of one base, and base qualities are not known. Synovial fluid samples were matched to blood samples from the same ankylosing spondylitis patients. The sequencer listed for this sample is Illumina HiSeq 2500. Quantitative 5'-RACE with molecular barcodes was the method used to prepare the TCR beta libraries. The original methods were these. A new computational method based on a probabilistic model of VDJ rearrangement was used to identify disease-linked TCR variants. TCRdb reran the public reads through fastp at Q25 and MiXCR, keeping productive beta chains. Rows matching on CDR3 protein sequence are summarized as one entry with the most common DNA and genes. The V and J calls shown here were made by TCRdb, not taken from the authors' results. For this sample the table gives about 140,000 distinct CDR3 sequences, of which approximately 8.4% were detected only once. In total, the top ten clones hold 7.3% of the sample.

The chain is assembled from TRBV7-8 and TRBJ1-1; the D segment could be TRBD1, given 6 matching bases. The receptor was isolated from a male donor with ankylosing spondylitis. The sample taken for sequencing was synovial fluid, either unsorted or a sorted T cell fraction (not recorded which). The CDR3 is CASSLGQDPEAFF. At the DNA level, the sequence is TGTGCCAGCAGCTTAGGACAGGATCCTGAAGCTTTCTTT.